The next 5 T cell receptor beta chains were all read from a single sample in a study of T cells in localized non-small cell lung cancer. Here immunoSEQ multiplex PCR was the method, and the copy in TCRdb shows in-frame clones only, minus some. The data contain 25,000 or so clones, 75% to 90% of them seen just once; the ten biggest clones take up about 14%. The source material was peripheral blood, sampled before any cancer treatment. The receptors here all came from a female donor older than 55 with stage I lung adenocarcinoma.

The rearrangement links TRBV30 to TRBJ1-1, with a tentative D call TRBD1 (5 bases). V was pared by 7 bases and J by 11 bases, with 17 bases between. The CDR3 length is 11 residues. In germline, CDR1 is GTSNPN, CDR2 SVGIG (reference sequence). Here the CDR3 reads CASLRGIEAFF. The CDR3 region has the DNA TGTGCCTCCCTACGGGGGATCGAGGCTTTCTTT.

The genes are TRBV4-1 and TRBJ2-7; 12 bases map to TRBD2. The CDR3 totals 16 residues. CDR1 MGHRA and CDR2 YSYEKL come from the germline V gene. V shed 4 bases and J 2 bases; nucleotides not matched to a gene: 6. CDR3 in amino acids: CASSPPLAGGPYEQYF. The CDR3 DNA reads as TGCGCCAGCAGCCCCCCCCTAGCGGGGGGGCCCTACGAGCAGTACTTC.

The chain has TRBV15 and TRBJ1-6; 9 nucleotides line up with TRBD1. Per germline, CDR1 LNHNV and CDR2 YYDKDF (reference sequence). This CDR3 is built from 14 residues. Trimming cost V 3 bases and J 10 bases; bases outside gene matches: 4. The CDR3 nucleotides are TGTGCCACCAGCAGCTGGACAGGGGTCTCACCCCTCCACTTT. As protein: CATSSWTGVSPLHF.

The chain joins TRBV6-1 to TRBJ2-3; TRBD2 matches at 8 bases. The J segment lost 0 bases and the V segment lost 4 bases, leaving 3 bases of the junction unmatched. Germline loops: CDR1 MNHNS, CDR2 SASEGT. CDR3 length: 15 residues. Written as DNA, the CDR3 is TGTGCCAGCAGTGTAAAGCGGGGGAGCACAGATACGCAGTATTTT. Protein product: CASSVKRGSTDTQYF.

The chain recombines TRBV29-1 with TRBJ1-1; no reliable D call. Trimming left V 6 bases short and J 0 bases short, with 11 bases between. CDR3 length: 13 amino acids. Germline CDR1 SQVTM, CDR2 ANQGSEA. CDR3 protein: CSVMPRMNTEAFF. CDR3 nucleotides: TGCAGCGTGATGCCCAGGATGAACACTGAAGCTTTCTTT.